What follows are 3 T cell receptor beta chains derived from one specimen sequenced in a study of identical twins. TCRdb reprocessed the 5' RACE reads via MiXCR and lists one record per CDR3 protein. The sample holds 1.5 million or so distinct CDR3 sequences, under 35% seen once. Material: cord blood. These receptors were collected from a newborn girl in good health.

In this sample, this clonotype turned up a few times. This rearrangement joins TRBV29-1 to TRBJ1-2; 8 bases match TRBD1. The CDR3 is 11 amino acids. The V gene's germline CDR1 is SQVTM and CDR2 ANQGSEA. The V segment lost 7 bases and the J segment 4 bases; nucleotides outside the gene matches: 2. The CDR3 here is CSGRGPYGYTF. The CDR3 DNA sequence: TGCAGCGGCAGGGGGCCCTATGGCTACACCTTC.

This clonotype was seen more than once but under ten times. The rearrangement uses TRBV7-9 and TRBJ2-7, with TRBD2 matching over 7 bases. The trim removed 10 bases at V and 3 bases at J, leaving 12 bases unmatched. The length of the CDR3 is 14 residues. Per the germline V gene, CDR1 is SEHNR and CDR2 is FQNEAQ (reference sequence). The CDR3 DNA reads as TGTGCCACGTCCGGGGGGTTCCCAAGCTACGAGCAGTACTTC. Protein product: CATSGGFPSYEQYF. Full variable domain (remainder filled in from reference TRBV7-9 and TRBJ2-7): DTGVSQNPRHKITKRGQNVTFRCDPISEHNRLYWYRQTLGQGPEFLTYFQNEAQLEKSRLLSDRFSAERPKGSFSTLEIQRTEQGDSAMYLCATSGGFPSYEQYFGPGTRLTVT.

The V and J genes are TRBV11-2 and TRBJ2-7, with TRBD2 matching over 11 bases. Germline V gene sequence: CDR1 SGHAT, CDR2 FQNNGV. There are 16 residues in the CDR3. Trimming cost V 5 bases and J 0 bases; bases outside gene matches: 6. CDR3 loop: CASSPTTSGVSYEQYF. In DNA, the CDR3 is TGTGCCAGCAGCCCGACGACTAGCGGGGTCTCCTACGAGCAGTACTTC.